This T cell receptor beta chain was retrieved from a study of molecular identifiers for immune sequencing clone quantification. Preparation methods for the bulk TCR libraries were those previously described, with listed TCR primers. From the PCR reads, TCRdb called clonotypes with MiXCR, one entry per CDR3 protein. The table records roughly 630,000 distinct CDR3 sequences, about 25% of them present only once. Concerning this clonotype: Germline and junction disagree at one end, which may indicate a read error.

From around 20,000 to 1,000,000 sorted cells, naive CD8 libraries were generated with 10%, 30% or 50% RNA. Sequenced material: naive CD8+ T cells from blood, with Jurkat cell RNA spiked in. Subset noted: FACS-sorted CD8+CD4-CCR7+CD45RA+ naive T cells. The sequence derives from a human donor in good health. Some libraries in this study had Jurkat cell RNA spiked in.

The DNA of the CDR3 is TGTGCCTGGAGTGTCACCGGGACAGATGCAACTTATGAAAAACTGTTTTTT. It codes for CAWSVTGTDATYEKLFF. This chain links TRBV30 with TRBJ1-4; 7 bases match TRBD1. The CDR3 is 17 residues long. CDR1 and CDR2 (germline): GTSNPN, SVGIG (reference sequence).